One sample yielded the 29 T cell receptor beta chains listed below, sequenced in a study of T cell responses to AZD1222 COVID-19 vaccine. The repertoire was sequenced with immunoSEQ multiplex PCR; TCRdb's copy has only in-frame clones and lacks some. The table shows under 110,000 clones, with about 90% occurring only once. Specimen: peripheral blood, collected on day 0 of AZD1222 vaccination. The receptors stem from an adult in good health.

The rearrangement links TRBV5-4 to TRBJ2-5; 13 positions match TRBD2. Trimming removed 0 bases from V and 5 bases from J; junction bases left unmatched: 10. CDR1 is SGHNT, CDR2 YYREEE, per germline (reference sequence). The CDR3 loop spans 18 amino acids. CDR3 DNA: TGTGCCAGCAGCTTGGGAGAACTAGCGGGAGGGCCGGTGGAGACCCAGTACTTC. Translated, it gives CASSLGELAGGPVETQYF.

This clone was recorded a few times. The J gene is TRBJ1-2, the V gene TRBV6-1; D remains unclear. The CDR3 runs to 14 residues. Looked up from germline, CDR1 is MNHNS and CDR2 is SASEGT. V was trimmed by 3 bases and J by 7 bases, leaving 15 bases between them. The CDR3 coding sequence is TGTGCCAGCAGTGATCCGGCCCGTCGGCGTGGCTACACCTTC. Its translation is CASSDPARRRGYTF.

The chain uses TRBV5-1 and TRBJ2-3; D not certain. CDR3 length: 15 residues. Germline CDR1 is SGHRS and CDR2 is YFSETQ. With 0 bases removed from V and 0 bases from J, the gap between germline ends came to 8 bases. The chain's CDR3 is CASSLDATSTDTQYF. The CDR3 coding sequence is TGCGCCAGCAGCTTGGACGCAACTAGCACAGATACGCAGTATTTT.

This clone was seen a few times. For the CDR3, the DNA is TGTGCCAGCATGTCGGCGGGAGGAGGAACCGAGCAGTACTTC. The encoded protein is CASMSAGGGTEQYF. The chain recombines TRBV19 with TRBJ2-7; 8 bases match TRBD2. CDR1 LNHDA and CDR2 SQIVND come from the germline V gene (reference sequence). The J segment lost 6 bases and the V segment lost 9 bases, leaving 13 bases of the junction unmatched. The CDR3 totals 14 residues.

The chain links TRBV4-1 to TRBJ2-5, with D maybe TRBD1 (6 bases). This CDR3 has 18 amino acids. V gave up 0 bases and J gave up 2 bases, with 19 bases separating them. Germline CDR1 MGHRA, CDR2 YSYEKL. This CDR3 reads CASSQDLWGRGTQETQYF. DNA of the CDR3: TGCGCCAGCAGCCAAGATCTTTGGGGGCGTGGGACACAAGAGACCCAGTACTTC.

The CDR3 nucleotides read TGCAGCGTTGCTGGCAGAGCCTCCTACGAGCAGTACTTC. Its protein is CSVAGRASYEQYF. The chain combines TRBV29-1 with TRBJ2-7; D ambiguous. Germline CDR1 is SQVTM and CDR2 is ANQGSEA. This CDR3 has 13 amino acids. The V end was cut by 4 bases, the J end by 0 bases, with 10 bases between.

This chain connects TRBV6-5 to TRBJ2-2, with D unresolved. Germline CDR1 and CDR2: MNHEY and SVGAGI. The V end was cut by 6 bases, the J end by 1 base, with 9 bases between. The CDR3 length is 14 residues. CDR3 nucleotide sequence: TGTGCCAGCAGCCTTCAAGTGAACACCGGGGAGCTGTTTTTT. Protein sequence: CASSLQVNTGELFF.

This clone has just a few counts. This rearrangement joins TRBV27 to TRBJ1-5, with unresolved D. Trimming shortened V by 0 bases and J by 7 bases, and 7 bases separated the two germline ends. The CDR3 sequence is 13 residues long. Germline assignment: CDR1 MNHEY and CDR2 SMNVEV (reference sequence). The chain's CDR3 is CASSLSNVQPQHF. DNA of the CDR3: TGTGCCAGCAGTTTATCGAACGTCCAGCCCCAGCATTTT.

The chain is built from TRBV6-5 and TRBJ1-5, with no clear D. This CDR3 has 13 amino acids. Germline V gene sequence: CDR1 MNHEY, CDR2 SVGAGI. The V end lost 8 bases, the J end lost 12 bases, and 20 bases lay between the germline ends. The CDR3 coding sequence is TGTGCCAGCCAGAACAGCTTAGCGGCTGTCCAGCATTTT. It is translated as CASQNSLAAVQHF.

The chain recombines TRBV6-5 with TRBJ1-3; D is ambiguous. The CDR3 extends over 15 amino acids. Germline V gene lookup returns CDR1 MNHEY and CDR2 SVGAGI. V lost 2 bases, J lost 0 bases, and 8 bases lay in between. The CDR3 sequence is CASSYNPGSGNTIYF. CDR3 DNA: TGTGCCAGCAGTTACAATCCAGGCTCTGGAAACACCATATATTTT.

CDR3 sequence (DNA): TGTGCCAGCAGTAAAGGGGAGAACACTGAAGCTTTCTTT. Translation: CASSKGENTEAFF. The genes are TRBV12-3 or TRBV12-4 and TRBJ1-1; possible D gene TRBD1, 5 bases. Trimming pared 5 bases from V and 1 base from J, leaving 8 bases between. The CDR3 covers 13 residues.

This clone occurred a few times. The chain links TRBV3-1 (or the pseudogene TRBV3-2) to TRBJ2-3; TRBD2 might be the D (6 bases). The CDR3 spans 17 residues. Trimming removed 3 bases at V and 4 bases at J, with 20 bases between. Germline V lookup: CDR1 LGHDT, CDR2 YNNKEL (reference sequence). CDR3 in amino acids: CASSQPSTGVFSDTQYF. CDR3 sequence (DNA): TGTGCCAGCAGCCAGCCATCGACGGGAGTGTTTTCAGATACGCAGTATTTT.

V is TRBV5-1 and J is TRBJ2-1; 8 positions agree with TRBD1. Germline-derived CDR1 and CDR2 are SGHRS and YFSETQ. The junction had 6 bases not matched to a gene; V was cut back by 0 bases and J by 7 bases. The CDR3 is made up of 15 amino acids. This CDR3 reads CASSLGQGKGNEQFF. In DNA, the CDR3 is TGCGCCAGCAGCTTGGGACAGGGGAAGGGGAATGAGCAGTTCTTC. Together with reference TRBV5-1 and TRBJ2-1, the CDR3 gives the full variable domain: KAGVTQTPRYLIKTRGQQVTLSCSPISGHRSVSWYQQTPGQGLQFLFEYFSETQRNKGNFPGRFSGRQFSNSRSEMNVSTLELGDSALYLCASSLGQGKGNEQFFGPGTRLTVL.

The chain combines TRBV28 with TRBJ2-2; perhaps D is TRBD1 or TRBD2 (6 bases each). Germline V gene sequence: CDR1 MDHEN, CDR2 SYDVKM. Between the trimmed V and J ends, which lost 7 bases and 5 bases, there was a span of 11 bases. This CDR3 region has 13 residues. CDR3 amino acids: CASKEGGTGELFF. Here the CDR3 DNA reads TGTGCCAGCAAGGAGGGGGGTACCGGGGAGCTGTTTTTT.

The rearrangement joins TRBV5-8 to TRBJ1-6; D remains unclear. Looked up from germline, CDR1 is SGHTS and CDR2 is YDEGEE. This CDR3 region has 12 residues. Trimming left V 0 bases short and J 10 bases short, with 5 bases between. DNA of the CDR3: TGTGCCAGCAGCTTGGTAGGGTCACCCCTCCACTTT. Its protein product is CASSLVGSPLHF.

This sequence joins TRBV30 and TRBJ1-6; D gene ambiguous. This CDR3 comprises 14 residues. The germline V and J ends were trimmed by 4 bases and 6 bases, with 13 bases remaining between them. Looked up from germline, CDR1 is GTSNPN and CDR2 is SVGIG (reference sequence). The CDR3 here is CAWNVNSRNSPLHF. For the CDR3, the DNA is TGTGCCTGGAACGTAAACAGCCGTAATTCACCCCTCCACTTT.

In this sample, this clone turned up a few times. The chain uses TRBV4-1 and TRBJ2-5; TRBD2 aligns across 7 bases. After removal of 0 bases from V and 3 bases from J, the junction contained 10 bases not matched to a gene. This CDR3 is 17 amino acids long. CDR1 MGHRA and CDR2 YSYEKL come from the germline V gene. The CDR3 protein is CASSQDAALALEETQYF. DNA for the CDR3: TGCGCCAGCAGCCAAGACGCAGCACTAGCGCTCGAAGAGACCCAGTACTTC.

This rearrangement joins TRBV10-2 to TRBJ2-1, with 14 bases identical to TRBD2. There are 17 residues in the CDR3. Germline CDR1 is WSHSY and CDR2 is SAAADI. V lost 0 bases, J lost 8 bases, and 6 bases stayed unmatched. The CDR3 is CASSESPGTSGSDEQFF. CDR3 DNA sequence: TGCGCCAGCAGTGAGTCCCCGGGGACTAGCGGGAGTGATGAGCAGTTCTTC.

The chain uses TRBV19 and TRBJ2-5; D is undetermined. Looked up from germline, CDR1 is LNHDA and CDR2 is SQIVND (reference sequence). V shed 1 base and J shed 1 base, with 7 bases lying between them. CDR3 length equals 14 residues. CDR3 sequence: CASSIGGTQETQYF. The CDR3 DNA reads as TGTGCCAGTAGTATAGGGGGTACCCAAGAGACCCAGTACTTC.

This clone was detected many times. CDR3 sequence (DNA): TGCAGTTCGACAATAGGGATCCAAGCTTTCTTT. Translating it yields CSSTIGIQAFF. This chain joins TRBV20-1 and TRBJ1-1; unclear D gene. V was pared by 8 bases and J by 9 bases, with 16 bases between. Germline CDR1 reads DFQATT; CDR2 reads SNEGSKA (reference sequence). This CDR3 is built from 11 residues.

The gene calls are TRBV7-8 and TRBJ2-7; D is uncertain. Trimming took 1 base from V and 3 from J, leaving 7 bases between them. The CDR3 totals 13 residues. Germline CDR1 SGHVS, CDR2 FQNEAQ. This chain's CDR3 is CASSLELDYEQYF. The DNA for the CDR3 is TGTGCCAGCAGCTTAGAACTGGACTACGAGCAGTACTTC.

The V and J genes are TRBV19 and TRBJ1-1; 9 bases are shared with TRBD1. The CDR3 covers 13 residues. V lost 4 bases to trimming and J lost 3 bases; unmatched junction nucleotides: 0. Per the germline V gene, CDR1 is LNHDA and CDR2 is SQIVND (reference sequence). CDR3 in DNA: TGTGCCAGTAGTAGGGACAGGGACACTGAAGCTTTCTTT. It encodes CASSRDRDTEAFF. Full variable domain (outside the CDR3, taken from reference TRBV19 and TRBJ1-1): DGGITQSPKYLFRKEGQNVTLSCEQNLNHDAMYWYRQDPGQGLRLIYYSQIVNDFQKGDIAEGYSVSREKKESFPLTVTSAQKNPTAFYLCASSRDRDTEAFFGQGTRLTVV.

The J gene is TRBJ2-2, the V gene TRBV18; the D call may be TRBD1 or TRBD2 (5 bases each). The germline V gene has CDR1 KGHSH and CDR2 LQKENI. The ends were cut back, 3 bases at V and 4 bases at J, with 18 bases in the middle. The CDR3 is 17 residues long. The CDR3 protein is CASSPTGTPSSTGELFF. The CDR3 nucleotides read TGTGCCAGCTCACCTACCGGGACCCCTTCGAGCACCGGGGAGCTGTTTTTT. The full variable domain, rest sourced from reference TRBV18 and TRBJ2-2, is NAGVMQNPRHLVRRRGQEARLRCSPMKGHSHVYWYRQLPEEGLKFMVYLQKENIIDESGMPKERFSAEFPKEGPSILRIQQVVRGDSAAYFCASSPTGTPSSTGELFFGEGSRLTVL.

The rearrangement uses TRBV30 and TRBJ2-7; D remains ambiguous. This CDR3 contains 13 residues. The germline gives CDR1 GTSNPN, CDR2 SVGIG (reference sequence). The V and J ends lost 2 bases and 7 bases respectively, with 15 bases between them. The CDR3 loop is CAWSPSFSGEQYF. DNA of the CDR3: TGTGCCTGGAGTCCTAGTTTTTCTGGAGAGCAGTACTTC.

The chain combines TRBV19 with TRBJ1-5, with D tentatively TRBD1 (5 bases). The CDR3 totals 13 residues. Per germline, CDR1 LNHDA and CDR2 SQIVND (reference sequence). V lost 7 bases, J lost 2 bases, and 9 bases lay in between. DNA of the CDR3: TGTGCCAGTACTGGAGGGGGCAATCAGCCCCAGCATTTT. Protein: CASTGGGNQPQHF.

This clone has only one observation. J is TRBJ2-5 and V is TRBV19; 10 nucleotides agree with TRBD2. CDR1 is LNHDA, CDR2 SQIVND, per germline (reference sequence). V dropped 6 bases and J dropped 2; count of bases not matched to a gene: 3. CDR3 length equals 14 residues. CDR3 residues: CASRRTSGQETQYF. CDR3 DNA sequence: TGTGCCAGTAGAAGGACTAGCGGTCAAGAGACCCAGTACTTC.

The chain combines TRBV28 with TRBJ1-3, with 10 nucleotides matching TRBD1. Germline V gene sequence: CDR1 MDHEN, CDR2 SYDVKM. Germline trimming cut 6 bases from V and 9 bases from J; bases unmatched to any gene: 8. This CDR3 has 14 residues. The chain's CDR3 is CASSRGGQGITIYF. The CDR3 bases are TGTGCCAGCAGCCGAGGGGGACAGGGGATCACCATATATTTT.

The V gene is TRBV10-3, the J gene TRBJ2-4; tentative D call: TRBD1 (6 bases). V lost 4 bases and J 7 bases, leaving 11 bases between the germline ends. Germline CDR1 and CDR2: ENHRY and SYGVKD. The CDR3 is made up of 13 amino acids. CDR3 DNA sequence: TGTGCCATCAGTGTTAACAGGGAGAACATTCAGTACTTC. Its translation: CAISVNRENIQYF.

The chain joins TRBV5-8 to TRBJ1-5; possibly TRBD1 for D (6 bases). Trimming cost V 6 bases and J 11 bases, with 30 bases left between them. CDR1 SGHTS and CDR2 YDEGEE come from the germline V gene. This CDR3 region has 17 residues. The CDR3 reads CASTSRGGLRQSTSQHF. The CDR3 bases are TGTGCCAGCACCTCCAGGGGAGGCCTGAGGCAATCAACGTCCCAGCATTTT.